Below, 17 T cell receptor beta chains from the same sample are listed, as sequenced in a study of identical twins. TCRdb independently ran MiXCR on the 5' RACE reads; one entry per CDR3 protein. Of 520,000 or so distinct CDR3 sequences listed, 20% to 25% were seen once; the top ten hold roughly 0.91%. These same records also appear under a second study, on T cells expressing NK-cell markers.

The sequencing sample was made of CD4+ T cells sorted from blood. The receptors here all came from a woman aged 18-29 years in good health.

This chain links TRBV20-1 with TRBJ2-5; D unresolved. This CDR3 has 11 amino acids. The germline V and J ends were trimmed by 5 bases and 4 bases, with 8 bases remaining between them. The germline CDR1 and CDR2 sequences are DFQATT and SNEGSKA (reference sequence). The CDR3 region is CSAFNLETQYF. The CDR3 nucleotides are TGCAGTGCTTTTAACCTAGAGACCCAGTACTTC.

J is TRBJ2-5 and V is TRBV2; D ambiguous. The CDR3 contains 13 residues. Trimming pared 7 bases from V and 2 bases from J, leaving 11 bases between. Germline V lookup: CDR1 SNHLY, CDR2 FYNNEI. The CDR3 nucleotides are TGTGCCAGCATCTTCCGAGAGCAAGAGACCCAGTACTTC. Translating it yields CASIFREQETQYF.

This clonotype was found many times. The CDR3 sequence is CASSRTSGDNEQFF. DNA for the CDR3: TGTGCCAGCAGTCGGACTAGCGGGGACAATGAGCAGTTCTTC. This chain links TRBV12-3 or TRBV12-4 with TRBJ2-1, with 12 bases lining up with TRBD2. Losses at the gene ends were 5 bases for V and 5 bases for J; bases not matched to a gene: 1. CDR3 length equals 14 residues.

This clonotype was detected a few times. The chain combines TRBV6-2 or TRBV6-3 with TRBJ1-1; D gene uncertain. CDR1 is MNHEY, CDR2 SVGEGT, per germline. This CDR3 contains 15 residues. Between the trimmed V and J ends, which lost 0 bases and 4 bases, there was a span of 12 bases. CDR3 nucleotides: TGTGCCAGCAGTTACTCACGCCCCCTGGCCACTGAAGCTTTCTTT. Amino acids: CASSYSRPLATEAFF.

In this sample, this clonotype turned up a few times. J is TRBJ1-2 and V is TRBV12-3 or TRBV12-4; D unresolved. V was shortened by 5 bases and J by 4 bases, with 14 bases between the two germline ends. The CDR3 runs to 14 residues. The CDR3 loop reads CASSPTTSGYGYTF. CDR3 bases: TGTGCCAGCAGTCCTACCACATCGGGCTATGGCTACACCTTC.

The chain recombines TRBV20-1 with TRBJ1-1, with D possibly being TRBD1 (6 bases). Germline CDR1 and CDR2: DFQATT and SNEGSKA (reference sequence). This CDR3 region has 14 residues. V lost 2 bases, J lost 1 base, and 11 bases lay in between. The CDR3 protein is CSARSGGPNTEAFF. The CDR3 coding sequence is TGCAGTGCTAGATCCGGGGGCCCGAACACTGAAGCTTTCTTT.

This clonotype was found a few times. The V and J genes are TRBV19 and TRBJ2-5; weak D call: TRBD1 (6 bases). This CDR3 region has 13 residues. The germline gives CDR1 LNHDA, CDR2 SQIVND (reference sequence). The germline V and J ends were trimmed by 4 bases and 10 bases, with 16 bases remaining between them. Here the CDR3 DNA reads TGTGCCAGTAGTAGCGACAGGTCTATCGGCCAGTACTTC. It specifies CASSSDRSIGQYF.

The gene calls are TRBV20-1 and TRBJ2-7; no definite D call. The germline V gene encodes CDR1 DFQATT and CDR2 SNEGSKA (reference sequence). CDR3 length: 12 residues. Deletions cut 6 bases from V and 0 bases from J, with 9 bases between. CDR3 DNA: TGCAGTGCGAAGACATTCTCCTACGAGCAGTACTTC. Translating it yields CSAKTFSYEQYF.

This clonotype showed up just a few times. CDR3 in DNA: TGCAGTGCTAAACTAGCGGGGGTCGCAGATACGCAGTATTTT. This translates into CSAKLAGVADTQYF. The rearrangement links TRBV20-1 to TRBJ2-3; 11 bases fit TRBD2. The V gene end was trimmed by 4 bases and the J gene end by 4 bases; junction bases not matched to a gene: 4. In germline, CDR1 is DFQATT, CDR2 SNEGSKA (reference sequence). The CDR3 runs to 14 residues.

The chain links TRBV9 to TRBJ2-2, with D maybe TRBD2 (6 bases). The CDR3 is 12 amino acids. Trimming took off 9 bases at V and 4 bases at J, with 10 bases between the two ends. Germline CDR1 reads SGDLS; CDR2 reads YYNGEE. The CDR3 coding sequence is TGTGCCACCGCGGGGTTCACCGGGGAGCTGTTTTTT. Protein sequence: CATAGFTGELFF. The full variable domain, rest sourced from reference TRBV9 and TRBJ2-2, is DSGVTQTPKHLITATGQRVTLRCSPRSGDLSVYWYQQSLDQGLQFLIQYYNGEERAKGNILERFSAQQFPDLHSELNLSSLELGDSALYFCATAGFTGELFFGEGSRLTVL.

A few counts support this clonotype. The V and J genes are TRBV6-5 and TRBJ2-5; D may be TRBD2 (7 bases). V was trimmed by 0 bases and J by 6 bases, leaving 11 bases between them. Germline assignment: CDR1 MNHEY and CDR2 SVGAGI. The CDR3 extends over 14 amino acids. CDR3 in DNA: TGTGCCAGCAGTTACTCGAGGGGGGGGCAGACCCAGTACTTC. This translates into CASSYSRGGQTQYF.

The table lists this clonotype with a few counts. The CDR3 DNA reads as TGTGCCAGCAGTTACTCGGGGGGAGGAGGGAATGAGCAGTTCTTC. This encodes CASSYSGGGGNEQFF. V and J are TRBV6-5 and TRBJ2-1; a possible D gene is TRBD2 (6 bases). V lost 0 bases and J lost 7, with 13 bases in between. CDR3 length: 15 amino acids. Germline CDR1 reads MNHEY; CDR2 reads SVGAGI.

The CDR3 spells CASTPTGTHNTGELFF. In DNA, the CDR3 is TGTGCCAGCACCCCTACCGGGACACATAACACCGGGGAGCTGTTTTTT. This chain joins TRBV27 and TRBJ2-2; TRBD1 is a possible D gene (6 bases). Germline CDR1 reads MNHEY; CDR2 reads SMNVEV (reference sequence). The V gene lost 7 bases and the J gene lost 2 bases, with 17 bases spanning the gap. The CDR3 loop spans 16 amino acids.

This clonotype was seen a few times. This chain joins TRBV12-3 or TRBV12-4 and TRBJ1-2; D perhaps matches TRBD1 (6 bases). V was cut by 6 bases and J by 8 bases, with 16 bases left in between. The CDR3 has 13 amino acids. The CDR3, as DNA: TGTGCCAGCAGGGGTGACAGGCCTGGGGGCTACACCTTC. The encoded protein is CASRGDRPGGYTF.

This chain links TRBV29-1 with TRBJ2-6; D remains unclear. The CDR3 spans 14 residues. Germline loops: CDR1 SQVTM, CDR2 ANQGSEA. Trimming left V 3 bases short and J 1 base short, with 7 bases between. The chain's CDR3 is CSVDFGSGANVLTF. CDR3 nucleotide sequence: TGCAGCGTTGATTTCGGGTCTGGGGCCAACGTCCTGACTTTC.

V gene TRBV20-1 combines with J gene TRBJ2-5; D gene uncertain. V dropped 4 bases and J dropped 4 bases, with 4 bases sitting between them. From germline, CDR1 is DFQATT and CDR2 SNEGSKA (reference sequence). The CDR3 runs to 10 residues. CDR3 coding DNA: TGCAGTGCTATGGTAGAGACCCAGTACTTC. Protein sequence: CSAMVETQYF.

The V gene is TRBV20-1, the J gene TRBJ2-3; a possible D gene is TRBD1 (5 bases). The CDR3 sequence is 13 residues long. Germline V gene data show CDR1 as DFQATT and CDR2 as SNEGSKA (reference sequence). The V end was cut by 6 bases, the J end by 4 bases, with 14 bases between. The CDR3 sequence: CSASEGVADTQYF. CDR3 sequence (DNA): TGCAGTGCAAGCGAAGGGGTGGCAGATACGCAGTATTTT.